This TCR beta chain came from a study of response to subunit inactivated influenza vaccine. CDR1 MDHEN and CDR2 SYDVKM come from the germline V gene. This CDR3 region has 12 residues. V was trimmed by 8 bases and J by 4 bases, leaving 12 bases between them. The table lists this clonotype with many counts. TCRdb redid the calling of the RT-PCR reads with MiXCR, one entry per CDR3 protein. The sample consists of some 200,000 distinct CDR3 sequences, about an eighth of them appearing once. These data were also reused for a study on T cells expressing NK-cell markers. In that study: Libraries used 5'RACE template switching adding universal primer site and UMIs. All TCR beta repertoires analysed originated from sorted CD3+CD56+NKG2C+, CD3+CD56+NKG2C- and CD3+CD56-NKG2C+ T cells. Seven sequenced donors out of eight were HCMV-seropositive, one seronegative. Anti-gamma-delta TCR antibody use in several experiments restricted sorting to alpha-beta TCR T cells. Dominance of the CD3+CD56-NKG2C+ fraction by these clonotypes also held in a handful of donors.

The J gene is TRBJ2-7, the V gene TRBV28; D is uncertain. The sequenced sample was CD8+ T cells sorted from PBMCs, obtained roughly 13 days after vaccination. The source is a man aged 45 to 65 who received an inactivated influenza vaccine. The CDR3 bases are TGTGCCAGCGCCCGCTGGTTTTACGAGCAGTACTTC. As protein: CASARWFYEQYF.